This T cell receptor beta chain was profiled in a study of blood T cell repertoires in COVID-19. V was trimmed by 0 bases and J by 0 bases, leaving 3 bases between them. This CDR3 comprises 13 residues. Per germline, CDR1 SGHKS and CDR2 YYEKEE (reference sequence). There are a few counts of this clone. Original methodology: It was from reference gene primer amplification that nucleated cell counts were estimated. Generated by immunoSEQ multiplex PCR, the TCRdb table keeps only in-frame clones and is missing some. That table is the source of V, J and clone size, and D and trimming were worked out from the DNA. The sample contains fewer than 300,000 clones, under 90% of which appear only once.

Specimen: peripheral blood. The TCR was taken from a woman younger than 30 with acute or convalescent COVID-19. The chain carries TRBV5-5 and TRBJ1-2; no reliable D call. DNA for the CDR3: TGTGCCAGCAGCTTGGCCACTAACTATGGCTACACCTTC. As protein: CASSLATNYGYTF.